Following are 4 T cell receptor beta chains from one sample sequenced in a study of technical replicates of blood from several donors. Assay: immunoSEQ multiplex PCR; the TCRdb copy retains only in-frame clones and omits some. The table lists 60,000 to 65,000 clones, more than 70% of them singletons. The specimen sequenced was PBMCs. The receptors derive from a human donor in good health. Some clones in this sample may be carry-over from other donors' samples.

The CDR3 spells CASSPGGGTEAFF. The CDR3 bases are TGCGCCAGCAGCCCGGGGGGGGGCACTGAAGCTTTCTTT. The genes are TRBV5-1 and TRBJ1-1; tentatively, D is TRBD1 (5 bases). V dropped 4 bases and J dropped 4 bases, with 11 bases sitting between them. The CDR3 is 13 amino acids. CDR1 is SGHRS, CDR2 YFSETQ, per germline.

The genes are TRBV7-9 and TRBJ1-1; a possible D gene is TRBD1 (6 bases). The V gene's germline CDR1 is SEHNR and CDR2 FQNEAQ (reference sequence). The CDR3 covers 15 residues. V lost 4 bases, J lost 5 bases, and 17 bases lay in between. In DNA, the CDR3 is TGTGCCAGCAGCTCTTACAGGGAATGGTTAACTGAAGCTTTCTTT. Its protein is CASSSYREWLTEAFF.

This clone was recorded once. The DNA of the CDR3 is TGTGCCAGCTCAGGAGGGCTAGCCTCCGATACGCAGTATTTT. As protein: CASSGGLASDTQYF. This chain joins TRBV18 and TRBJ2-3; possible D gene TRBD2, 6 bases. V lost 5 bases to trimming and J lost 6 bases, with 15 bases between them. The germline CDR1 and CDR2 sequences are KGHSH and LQKENI. CDR3 length: 14 amino acids.

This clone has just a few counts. As DNA, the CDR3 is TGTGCCAGCAGTTGGACAGAGAACACTGAAGCTTTCTTT. Residues: CASSWTENTEAFF. The rearrangement joins TRBV6-5 to TRBJ1-1, with a weak D call TRBD1 (6 bases). This CDR3 is 13 amino acids long. Trimming stripped 4 bases from V and 1 base from J, with 7 bases between. Germline CDR1 and CDR2: MNHEY and SVGAGI.